Listed below are T cell receptor beta chains from one sample, sequenced in a study of cytomegalovirus exposure and HLA in healthy donors. Sequencing used immunoSEQ multiplex PCR; TCRdb keeps in-frame clones, though not all of them. This sample contains approximately 45,000 clones. The source material was PBMCs. These receptors all come from a male donor in good health and CMV-seronegative. Both conserved end residues are part of each CDR3. D genes are given only for firm matches. Rows give clone size only sometimes, using once, few, many, or a class for an expanded clone.

d_call	clone_size	v_call	j_call	cdr3_nt	cdr3_aa
.	.	TRBV4-2	TRBJ2-5	TGTGCCAGCGGCCAAGAGGCATCCCAAGAGACCCAGTACTTC	CASGQEASQETQYF
TRBD2	.	TRBV7-9	TRBJ2-2	TGTGCCAGCAGCCCTTCGGGAGGGTACACCGGGGAGCTGTTTTTT	CASSPSGGYTGELFF
.	.	TRBV5-8	TRBJ2-2	TGTGCCAGCAGTAGACAGTCTACCGGGGAGCTGTTTTTT	CASSRQSTGELFF
TRBD2	.	TRBV19	TRBJ2-7	TGTGCCAGTAGTTCCGGGACTAGCGGGAGTGGTTTCTACGAGCAGTACTTC	CASSSGTSGSGFYEQYF
TRBD1	.	TRBV5-4	TRBJ1-1	TGTGCCAGCAGCATGGACAGGGGGAACACTGAAGCTTTCTTT	CASSMDRGNTEAFF
.	.	TRBV6-6	TRBJ1-4	TGTGCCAGCAGTTACGGCGGAACCCGAGAGGGAAAACTGTTTTTT	CASSYGGTREGKLFF
TRBD2	medium-sized	TRBV5-6	TRBJ2-7	TGTGCCAGCAGCTTTTTGGCGGGAGGGGCCTACGAGCAGTACTTC	CASSFLAGGAYEQYF
TRBD1	.	TRBV5-4	TRBJ2-5	TGTGCCAGCAGCCGAGGGACAGGTTGGGAAGAGACCCAGTACTTC	CASSRGTGWEETQYF
.	.	TRBV6-5	TRBJ1-4	TGTGCCAGCAGTAGTGCAGCGGGTAGACTGTTTTTT	CASSSAAGRLFF
TRBD2	.	TRBV27	TRBJ2-7	TGTGCCAGCAGTTTAAAGGATAGCGGGAGATACGAGCAGTACTTC	CASSLKDSGRYEQYF
.	.	TRBV30	TRBJ1-5	TGTGCCTGGAGTGGACTCGATAGCAATCAGCCCCAGCATTTT	CAWSGLDSNQPQHF
TRBD2	.	TRBV9	TRBJ2-5	TGTGCCAGCAGCGCCCGGACTAGCGGGAGACAAGAGACCCAGTACTTC	CASSARTSGRQETQYF
TRBD2	.	TRBV28	TRBJ2-7	TGTGCCAGCAGTTTACTAGCGGGAGGGCCTAACGAGCAGTACTTC	CASSLLAGGPNEQYF
.	.	TRBV2	TRBJ2-5	TGTGCCAGCACGATGAGGGAGACCCAGTACTTC	CASTMRETQYF
TRBD1	.	TRBV19	TRBJ1-5	TGTGCCAGTAGTATAGATATACAGGGGCCCTTTCAGCCCCAGCATTTT	CASSIDIQGPFQPQHF
.	.	TRBV19	TRBJ1-1	TGTGCCAGTGGGGAAGGGGAGGCCACTGAAGCTTTCTTT	CASGEGEATEAFF
TRBD2	.	TRBV4-3	TRBJ2-5	TGCGCCAGCAGCCAAGAAAGCGGGAATATGGTAGAGACCCAGTACTTC	CASSQESGNMVETQYF
TRBD2	.	TRBV5-4	TRBJ2-5	TGTGCCAGCAGCTTGAGGGCTAGCGGCCCTTGGAAGCAGTACTTC	CASSLRASGPWKQYF
.	.	TRBV5-1	TRBJ2-3	TGCGCCAGCAGCTTGGATGTGGGGGGACCCACAGATACGCAGTATTTT	CASSLDVGGPTDTQYF
.	.	TRBV25-1	TRBJ1-2	TGTGCCAGCAGTGGAAGAGCTAACTATGGCTACACCTTC	CASSGRANYGYTF